Below, 18 T cell receptor beta chains from the same sample are listed, as sequenced in a study of shared clonotypes between healthy human individuals. Libraries were prepared by immunoSEQ multiplex PCR; TCRdb keeps only in-frame clonotypes and omits some of them. This sample has millions of clones, with approximately 95% found just once. Source material: naive CD4+ T cells from PBMCs. As to subset: CD45RA+ positively selected. The receptors shown here come from a man aged 18 to 30 in good health. Some clones in this sample may be carry-over from other donors' samples.

The CDR3 region has the DNA TGTGCCAGCAGCTTAGGAGCTAGCGGCCTCTCCTACGAGCAGTACTTC. It translates to CASSLGASGLSYEQYF. The chain is built from TRBV7-2 and TRBJ2-7; TRBD2 aligns across 7 bases. CDR3 size: 16 residues. The germline V gene encodes CDR1 SGHTA and CDR2 FQGNSA. V shed 1 base, J shed 0 bases, and the junction held 6 bases outside the gene matches.

This chain connects TRBV28 to TRBJ1-2, with TRBD1 matching over 7 bases. This CDR3 is built from 14 residues. J gave up 0 bases and V 5 bases, and 3 bases lay outside the gene matches. Germline V gene lookup returns CDR1 MDHEN and CDR2 SYDVKM. Written as DNA, the CDR3 is TGTGCCAGCAGTCCGGGACAGACTAACTATGGCTACACCTTC. It specifies CASSPGQTNYGYTF.

This rearrangement joins TRBV7-3 to TRBJ2-7, with D uncertain. The CDR3 length is 11 residues. The V gene's germline CDR1 is SGHTA and CDR2 FQGTGA. V was shortened by 8 bases and J by 3 bases, with 8 bases between the two germline ends. In DNA, the CDR3 is TGTGCCAGCCCTCACGGCTACGAGCAGTACTTC. Amino acids: CASPHGYEQYF.

This clone was detected only once. V gene TRBV6-1 combines with J gene TRBJ1-5; D might be TRBD1 (6 bases). Trimming shortened V by 6 bases and J by 10 bases, and 19 bases separated the two germline ends. The CDR3 sequence is 14 residues long. Looked up from germline, CDR1 is MNHNS and CDR2 is SASEGT. CDR3 sequence: CASSPGTGPEPQHF. The CDR3 DNA sequence: TGTGCCAGCAGCCCCGGAACAGGGCCTGAACCCCAGCATTTT.

The sample holds one count of this clone. J is TRBJ1-5 and V is TRBV27, with D unclear. The germline V gene encodes CDR1 MNHEY and CDR2 SMNVEV (reference sequence). The CDR3 loop spans 14 amino acids. The V end was cut by 4 bases, the J end by 9 bases, with 16 bases between. CDR3 residues: CASSSRHQSRPQHF. Written as DNA, the CDR3 is TGTGCCAGCAGTTCTAGACACCAATCACGGCCCCAGCATTTT.

The chain recombines TRBV9 with TRBJ1-3, with D hard to call. CDR3 length: 12 amino acids. Per the germline V gene, CDR1 is SGDLS and CDR2 is YYNGEE. The V end lost 0 bases, the J end lost 9 bases, and 7 bases lay between the germline ends. Written as DNA, the CDR3 is TGTGCCAGCAGCGTAGCTGGAGGCACCATATATTTT. Translation gives CASSVAGGTIYF. Variable domain in full (rest from reference TRBV9 and TRBJ1-3): DSGVTQTPKHLITATGQRVTLRCSPRSGDLSVYWYQQSLDQGLQFLIQYYNGEERAKGNILERFSAQQFPDLHSELNLSSLELGDSALYFCASSVAGGTIYFGEGSWLTVV.

In this sample, this clone turned up once. V and J are TRBV28 and TRBJ1-1, with 8 bases lining up with TRBD1. The CDR3 length is 13 residues. CDR1 MDHEN and CDR2 SYDVKM come from the germline V gene. V lost 10 bases to trimming and J lost 6 bases; unmatched junction nucleotides: 10. The CDR3 coding sequence is TGTGCCACAGGACAGGGCCTATATGCTGAAGCTTTCTTT. Translating it yields CATGQGLYAEAFF.

The chain combines TRBV11-2 with TRBJ2-1, with D unresolved. Trimming took 5 bases from V and 3 from J, leaving 17 bases between them. Germline V gives CDR1 SGHAT, CDR2 FQNNGV. The length of the CDR3 is 16 residues. CDR3 nucleotides: TGTGCCAGCAGCCACCTAAGCTTCCGGAGCTACAATGAGCAGTTCTTC. It yields the protein CASSHLSFRSYNEQFF.

The V call is TRBV11-2, the J call TRBJ2-7; TRBD2 agrees at 7 bases. Germline lookup yields CDR1 SGHAT and CDR2 FQNNGV. The V and J ends lost 5 bases and 4 bases, in that order; junction bases with no gene match: 5. The CDR3 extends over 13 amino acids. CDR3 amino acids: CASSPEAGYEQYF. The CDR3 DNA sequence: TGTGCCAGCAGCCCCGAAGCGGGGTACGAGCAGTACTTC.

The genes are TRBV18 and TRBJ2-7; 9 bases agree with TRBD1. V lost 1 base and J lost 5; bases outside the gene matches: 15. Per germline, CDR1 KGHSH and CDR2 LQKENI. This CDR3 spans 18 amino acids. CDR3 DNA: TGTGCCAGCTCACCACTATCCCCACAACAGGGGGCGCCCAACGAGCAGTACTTC. Translating gives CASSPLSPQQGAPNEQYF.

This clone was counted between two and nine times. The chain carries TRBV28 and TRBJ1-1, with 7 bases aligning to TRBD1. Germline CDR1 and CDR2: MDHEN and SYDVKM. This CDR3 has 12 amino acids. V lost 5 bases to trimming and J lost 8 bases; unmatched junction nucleotides: 5. CDR3 in DNA: TGTGCCAGCAGTCCCGCGGACAGGGAAGCTTTCTTT. It encodes CASSPADREAFF.

About this clone itself: The sample holds other DNA sequences that translate to the same CDR3. V is TRBV5-1 and J is TRBJ1-5, with D uncertain. Trimming shortened V by 0 bases and J by 4 bases, and 8 bases separated the two germline ends. The CDR3 is 14 residues long. Germline loops: CDR1 SGHRS, CDR2 YFSETQ. The CDR3 nucleotides read TGCGCCAGCAGCTTGGACGGCTTAAATCAGCCCCAGCATTTT. Residues: CASSLDGLNQPQHF.

J is TRBJ2-7 and V is TRBV28; TRBD2 matches 8 bases. V gave up 5 bases and J gave up 4 bases; unmatched junction bases: 13. The CDR3 loop spans 16 amino acids. Germline lookup yields CDR1 MDHEN and CDR2 SYDVKM. CDR3 nucleotides: TGTGCCAGCAGTGGGGGTGGGGCTAGCGGGTTTTACGAGCAGTACTTC. It codes for CASSGGGASGFYEQYF.

The V and J genes are TRBV9 and TRBJ2-2, with D unclear. CDR1 is SGDLS and CDR2 is YYNGEE in the germline V gene. Trimming removed 2 bases at V and 6 bases at J, with 8 bases between. CDR3 length: 13 residues. CDR3 DNA sequence: TGTGCCAGCAGCGTCAGGTCAGCCGGGGAGCTGTTTTTT. Translating it yields CASSVRSAGELFF.

The chain combines TRBV28 with TRBJ1-2; 9 nucleotides match TRBD1. Germline lookup yields CDR1 MDHEN and CDR2 SYDVKM. Trimming removed 7 bases from V and 4 bases from J; junction bases left unmatched: 4. CDR3 length equals 13 residues. The CDR3: CASTGTGFYGYTF. As DNA, the CDR3 is TGTGCCAGCACCGGGACAGGGTTCTATGGCTACACCTTC.

The rearrangement links TRBV11-2 to TRBJ2-5; 12 positions match TRBD2. This CDR3 spans 19 amino acids. The germline gives CDR1 SGHAT, CDR2 FQNNGV. The V and J ends lost 5 bases and 4 bases, in that order; junction bases with no gene match: 17. CDR3 DNA: TGTGCCAGCAGCGCAGGGGGCGCTAGCGGGAGGGGGGTGAGAGAGACCCAGTACTTC. It translates to CASSAGGASGRGVRETQYF.

The chain couples TRBV6-1 to TRBJ1-1, with 7 bases fitting TRBD1. This CDR3 contains 13 residues. Unmatched junction bases numbered 7, after V lost 8 bases and J lost 4 bases. Germline V CDR1 and CDR2: MNHNS, SASEGT. This CDR3 reads CASPRTGGTEAFF. CDR3 DNA sequence: TGTGCCAGCCCCCGGACAGGCGGCACTGAAGCTTTCTTT.

V usage is TRBV5-5 and J usage is TRBJ1-5; maybe TRBD1 (6 bases). Germline V gene lookup returns CDR1 SGHKS and CDR2 YYEKEE (reference sequence). CDR3 length equals 17 residues. Trimming took off 4 bases at V and 4 bases at J, with 21 bases between the two ends. CDR3 DNA: TGTGCCAGCAGCCATGGTCGGATACAGGGTATGAATCAGCCCCAGCATTTT. Its protein is CASSHGRIQGMNQPQHF.